This T cell receptor (beta chain) derives from a study of shared clonotypes between healthy human individuals. The study's findings and limits: Relative to clonotypes present in all four donors, those not shared had lower generation probabilities.

Turning to this clone: Antigen: not known.

Data came from immunoSEQ multiplex PCR; TCRdb stores just in-frame clones and leaves some out. The sample has some 580,000 clones, 95% to 98% seen once; the top ten hold more than 0.3%. CD45RO-negative CD8 cells positively selected for CCR7 made up the naive population, which excluded terminally differentiated effector memory CD45RA+ cells. The V gene's germline CDR1 is MNHEY and CDR2 SMNVEV (reference sequence). The CDR3 loop spans 17 amino acids. The V segment lost 6 bases and the J segment 7 bases; nucleotides outside the gene matches: 20. The chain is built from TRBV27 and TRBJ2-7, with 8 bases lining up with TRBD1. The sequencing input was naive CD8+ T cells sorted from blood. This TCR was recovered from a man aged 25-45 years in good health. This CDR3 is CASSRPPAGGRGREQYF. For the CDR3, the DNA is TGTGCCAGCAGCCGACCGCCAGCAGGGGGCCGGGGGCGGGAGCAGTACTTC.